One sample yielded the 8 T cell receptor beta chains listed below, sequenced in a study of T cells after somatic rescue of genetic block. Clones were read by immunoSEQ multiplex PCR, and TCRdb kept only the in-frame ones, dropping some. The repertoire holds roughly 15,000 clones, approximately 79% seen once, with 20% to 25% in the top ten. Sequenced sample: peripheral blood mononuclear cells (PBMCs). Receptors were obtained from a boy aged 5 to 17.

The CDR3 is CASSLRAGGSQPQHF. The CDR3 nucleotides are TGTGCCAGCAGCTTGAGGGCAGGCGGATCTCAGCCCCAGCATTTT. The J gene is TRBJ1-5, the V gene TRBV5-4; D is ambiguous. The V end was cut by 1 base, the J end by 6 bases, with 14 bases between. This CDR3 comprises 15 residues. Germline lookup yields CDR1 SGHNT and CDR2 YYREEE (reference sequence). The whole variable domain, remainder taken from reference TRBV5-4 and TRBJ1-5, is ETGVTQSPTHLIKTRGQQVTLRCSSQSGHNTVSWYQQALGQGPQFIFQYYREEENGRGNFPPRFSGLQFPNYSSELNVNALELDDSALYLCASSLRAGGSQPQHFGDGTRLSIL.

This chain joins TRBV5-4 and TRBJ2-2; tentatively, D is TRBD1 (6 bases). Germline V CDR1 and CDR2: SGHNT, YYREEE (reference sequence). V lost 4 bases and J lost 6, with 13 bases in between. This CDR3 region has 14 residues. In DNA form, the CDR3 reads TGTGCCAGCAGCCGGACAGCCCCCGCCGGGGAGCTGTTTTTT. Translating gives CASSRTAPAGELFF.

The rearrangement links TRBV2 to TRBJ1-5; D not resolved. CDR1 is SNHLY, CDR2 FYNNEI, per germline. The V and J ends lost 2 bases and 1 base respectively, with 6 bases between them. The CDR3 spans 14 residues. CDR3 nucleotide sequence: TGTGCCAGCAGTGAAACGGGGAGCAATCAGCCCCAGCATTTT. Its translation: CASSETGSNQPQHF. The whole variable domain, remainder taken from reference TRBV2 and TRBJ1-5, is EPEVTQTPSHQVTQMGQEVILRCVPISNHLYFYWYRQILGQKVEFLVSFYNNEISEKSEIFDDQFSVERPDGSNFTLKIRSTKLEDSAMYFCASSETGSNQPQHFGDGTRLSIL.

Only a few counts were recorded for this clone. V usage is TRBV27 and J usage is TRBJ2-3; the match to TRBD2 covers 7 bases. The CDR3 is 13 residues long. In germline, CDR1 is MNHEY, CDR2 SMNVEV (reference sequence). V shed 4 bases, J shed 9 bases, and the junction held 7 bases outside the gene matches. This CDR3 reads CASSSPGSGTQYF. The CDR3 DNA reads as TGTGCCAGCAGTTCCCCCGGTAGCGGGACGCAGTATTTT.

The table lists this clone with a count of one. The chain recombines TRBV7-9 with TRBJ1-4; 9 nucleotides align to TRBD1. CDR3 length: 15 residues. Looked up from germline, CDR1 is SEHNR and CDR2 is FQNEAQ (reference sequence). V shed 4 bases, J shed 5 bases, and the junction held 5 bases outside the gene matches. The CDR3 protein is CASSYPGTGNEKLFF. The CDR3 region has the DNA TGTGCCAGCAGCTACCCCGGGACAGGGAATGAAAAACTGTTTTTT. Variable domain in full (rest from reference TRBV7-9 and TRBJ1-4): DTGVSQNPRHKITKRGQNVTFRCDPISEHNRLYWYRQTLGQGPEFLTYFQNEAQLEKSRLLSDRFSAERPKGSFSTLEIQRTEQGDSAMYLCASSYPGTGNEKLFFGSGTQLSVL.

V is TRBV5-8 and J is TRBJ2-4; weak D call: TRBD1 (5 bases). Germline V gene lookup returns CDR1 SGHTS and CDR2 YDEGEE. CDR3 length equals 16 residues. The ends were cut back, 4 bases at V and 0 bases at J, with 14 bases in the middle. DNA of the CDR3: TGTGCCAGCAGCCACAGACAGAGCCTAGCCAAAAACATTCAGTACTTC. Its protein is CASSHRQSLAKNIQYF.

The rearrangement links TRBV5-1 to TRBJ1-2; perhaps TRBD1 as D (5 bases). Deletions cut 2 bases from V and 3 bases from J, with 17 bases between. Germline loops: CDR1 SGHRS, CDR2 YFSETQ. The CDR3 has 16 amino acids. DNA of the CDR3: TGCGCCAGCAGCTTCGTGATAGGGACGGGAGACTATGGCTACACCTTC. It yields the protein CASSFVIGTGDYGYTF.

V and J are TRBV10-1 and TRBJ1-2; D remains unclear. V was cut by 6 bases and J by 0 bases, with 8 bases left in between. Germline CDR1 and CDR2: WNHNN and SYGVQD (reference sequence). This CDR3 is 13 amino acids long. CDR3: CASSLWTNYGYTF. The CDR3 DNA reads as TGCGCCAGCAGCCTTTGGACTAACTATGGCTACACCTTC.